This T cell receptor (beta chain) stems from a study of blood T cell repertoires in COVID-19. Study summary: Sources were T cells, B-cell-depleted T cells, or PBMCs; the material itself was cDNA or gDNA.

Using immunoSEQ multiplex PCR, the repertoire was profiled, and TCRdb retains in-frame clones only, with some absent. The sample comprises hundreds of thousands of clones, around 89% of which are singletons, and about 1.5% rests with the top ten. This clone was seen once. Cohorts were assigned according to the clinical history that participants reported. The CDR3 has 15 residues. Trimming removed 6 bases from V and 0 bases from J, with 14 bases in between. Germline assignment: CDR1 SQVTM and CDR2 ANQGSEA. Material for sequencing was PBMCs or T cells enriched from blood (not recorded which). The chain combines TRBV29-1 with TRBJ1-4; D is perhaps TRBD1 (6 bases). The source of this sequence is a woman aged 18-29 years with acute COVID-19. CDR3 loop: CSVLRDIATNEKLFF. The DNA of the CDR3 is TGCAGCGTCCTCCGGGACATAGCAACTAATGAAAAACTGTTTTTT.